This T cell receptor (beta chain) was identified during a study of shared clonotypes between healthy human individuals. Germline assignment: CDR1 MDHEN and CDR2 SYDVKM. Germline trimming cut 4 bases from V and 6 bases from J; bases unmatched to any gene: 17. This CDR3 contains 18 residues. TCRdb's table, derived via immunoSEQ multiplex PCR, lists solely in-frame clones and lacks some. The sample includes about 2 million clones, 85% to 95% of them seen just once. Naivety among CD8 cells was defined by CD45RO negativity and positive CCR7 selection, thereby excluding terminally differentiated effector memory CD45RA+ cells.

The receptor was isolated from a man in his late teens or twenties in good health. V gene TRBV28 combines with J gene TRBJ1-2; TRBD1 matches at 10 bases. Specimen: naive CD8+ T cells sorted from blood. The CDR3 coding sequence is TGTGCCAGCAGTTCGCTCCGGGACAGGGGCTTACGTGAAGATGGCTACACCTTC. This translates into CASSSLRDRGLREDGYTF.